These 25 T cell receptor beta chains originate from one sample sequenced in a study of regulatory T cells in long-lasting Graves disease. CDR3 regions were amplified by Arm-PCR using iRepertoire HTBI primers to build TCR beta libraries. TCRdb ran MiXCR on the multiplex PCR reads and lists one entry per CDR3 protein. The sample includes hundreds of thousands of distinct CDR3 sequences, 15% to 20% of them seen just once. This sample's time point: newly diagnosed GD, antithyroid drugs for less than 3 months. With RNA extracted from PBMCs as input, the TCR library was made. These data are also associated with another study on T cells in Graves' hyperthyroidism and ophthalmopathy.

This specimen was peripheral blood mononuclear cells (PBMCs), taken at new diagnosis, from a patient treated with antithyroid drugs. The receptors derive from a woman in her twenties or thirties with Graves disease.

This chain links TRBV27 with TRBJ2-2, with 8 bases that match TRBD1. This CDR3 has 16 amino acids. V was pared by 7 bases and J by 4 bases, with 11 bases of the junction left unmatched. Per germline, CDR1 MNHEY and CDR2 SMNVEV (reference sequence). The CDR3 DNA sequence: TGTGCCAGCAAACTTACCGGGACAGGCCCCACCGGGGAGCTGTTTTTT. It is translated as CASKLTGTGPTGELFF.

The chain recombines TRBV27 with TRBJ2-5; 7 nucleotides line up with TRBD1. Unmatched junction bases numbered 15, after V lost 4 bases and J lost 7 bases. The CDR3 is made up of 16 amino acids. Germline CDR1 reads MNHEY; CDR2 reads SMNVEV (reference sequence). Here the CDR3 DNA reads TGTGCCAGCAGTTCCCCCTCCGGGACAGCGATATCGACCCAGTACTTC. It specifies CASSSPSGTAISTQYF.

This clonotype was detected many times. The rearrangement uses TRBV4-1 and TRBJ2-7; 8 bases line up with TRBD1. The CDR3 totals 13 residues. Germline V gene sequence: CDR1 MGHRA, CDR2 YSYEKL. J gave up 6 bases and V 3 bases, and 4 bases lay outside the gene matches. The CDR3 DNA reads TGCGCCAGCAGCCAGGACAGGGTCGGCGAGCAGTACTTC. Translating gives CASSQDRVGEQYF.

At least ten counts were recorded for this clonotype. V is TRBV28 and J is TRBJ2-3, with D possibly TRBD1 on 5 matching bases. The CDR3 sequence is 16 residues long. V lost 6 bases and J 2 bases, leaving 18 bases between the germline ends. Germline CDR1 is MDHEN and CDR2 is SYDVKM. CDR3 in amino acids: CASSSLQGRNTDTQYF. The CDR3 bases are TGTGCCAGCAGCTCCCTCCAGGGTCGTAACACAGATACGCAGTATTTT.

CDR3 sequence (DNA): TGTGCCAGCAGCTTGTACACTAGTGACGAGCAGTACTTC. It is translated as CASSLYTSDEQYF. The chain combines TRBV7-3 with TRBJ2-7; perhaps TRBD2 as D (5 bases). V was cut by 3 bases and J by 5 bases, with 11 bases left in between. CDR1 and CDR2 (germline): SGHTA, FQGTGA. The CDR3 has 13 residues.

The chain combines TRBV6-1 with TRBJ1-1; tentative D call: TRBD1 (6 bases). Trimming removed 6 bases at V and 1 base at J, with 18 bases between. This CDR3 spans 16 amino acids. CDR1 MNHNS and CDR2 SASEGT come from the germline V gene. CDR3 sequence: CASSPLWGQRNTEAFF. The DNA of the CDR3 is TGTGCCAGCAGCCCCCTTTGGGGACAAAGGAACACTGAAGCTTTCTTT.

The chain links TRBV7-9 to TRBJ2-7, with 10 nucleotides matching TRBD1. The CDR3 consists of 14 residues. Germline V gene sequence: CDR1 SEHNR, CDR2 FQNEAQ (reference sequence). The trim removed 3 bases at V and 5 bases at J, leaving 4 bases unmatched. CDR3 in amino acids: CASSFGTGAHEQYF. The CDR3, as DNA: TGTGCCAGCAGCTTTGGGACAGGGGCCCACGAGCAGTACTTC.

V and J are TRBV28 and TRBJ2-7; no firm D call. Germline V lookup: CDR1 MDHEN, CDR2 SYDVKM. The V end lost 1 base, the J end lost 2 bases, and 18 bases lay between the germline ends. The CDR3 has 17 residues. CDR3 sequence: CASSLLWLGEVTYEQYF. CDR3 coding DNA: TGTGCCAGCAGTTTATTATGGCTGGGCGAGGTAACCTACGAGCAGTACTTC.

The chain recombines TRBV5-5 with TRBJ1-2; 10 nucleotides align to TRBD1. The V gene end was trimmed by 1 base and the J gene end by 4 bases; junction bases not matched to a gene: 10. The CDR3 runs to 17 residues. CDR1 and CDR2 (germline): SGHKS, YYEKEE (reference sequence). CDR3 DNA: TGTGCCAGCAGCTTGACGGTGGCGACAGGGGGCTCCTATGGCTACACCTTC. Translating it yields CASSLTVATGGSYGYTF. Drawing the rest from reference TRBV5-5 and TRBJ1-2, the complete variable domain is DAGVTQSPTHLIKTRGQQVTLRCSPISGHKSVSWYQQVLGQGPQFIFQYYEKEERGRGNFPDRFSARQFPNYSSELNVNALLLGDSALYLCASSLTVATGGSYGYTFGSGTRLTVV.

This chain connects TRBV20-1 to TRBJ1-5; D ambiguous. There are 12 residues in the CDR3. Looked up from germline, CDR1 is DFQATT and CDR2 is SNEGSKA (reference sequence). The ends were cut back, 5 bases at V and 2 bases at J, with 7 bases in the middle. CDR3 residues: CSAWTGNQPQHF. For the CDR3, the DNA is TGCAGTGCTTGGACGGGCAATCAGCCCCAGCATTTT.

This clonotype was detected ten times or more. The V and J genes are TRBV6-1 and TRBJ1-1; the D is unclear. CDR3 size: 14 residues. The ends were cut back, 3 bases at V and 3 bases at J, with 11 bases in the middle. Germline lookup yields CDR1 MNHNS and CDR2 SASEGT. The CDR3 here is CASSDHRGYTEAFF. The CDR3 DNA reads TGTGCCAGCAGTGACCACCGGGGATACACTGAAGCTTTCTTT.

The chain combines TRBV18 with TRBJ2-5; 10 positions match TRBD2. CDR1 KGHSH and CDR2 LQKENI come from the germline V gene. CDR3 length: 16 amino acids. V lost 0 bases to trimming and J lost 5 bases; unmatched junction nucleotides: 6. CDR3 sequence (DNA): TGTGCCAGCTCACCACCGCTAGCGGGAGTCGGGGAGACCCAGTACTTC. This sequence encodes CASSPPLAGVGETQYF.

The table lists this clonotype with many counts. This rearrangement joins TRBV5-1 to TRBJ1-1; D possibly corresponds to TRBD1 (6 bases). This CDR3 has 12 residues. Germline CDR1 SGHRS, CDR2 YFSETQ. V lost 6 bases, J lost 8 bases, and 14 bases lay in between. CDR3 region: CASTIPGQEAFF. As DNA, the CDR3 is TGCGCCAGCACAATTCCCGGACAGGAAGCTTTCTTT.

The chain combines TRBV3-1 with TRBJ2-3, with D perhaps assigned TRBD1 or TRBD2 (7 bases each). V was cut by 1 base and J by 4 bases, with 33 bases left in between. This CDR3 region has 22 residues. Germline CDR1 and CDR2: LGHDT and YNNKEL (reference sequence). The CDR3 loop reads CASSQVGGGYPGGLTRADTQYF. For the CDR3, the DNA is TGTGCCAGCAGCCAAGTCGGCGGGGGATATCCAGGGGGACTAACCCGTGCAGATACGCAGTATTTT.

Of note for this clonotype: This may arise from a read error, as a much more abundant clone is one base away. The J gene is TRBJ2-7, the V gene TRBV11-2; D not resolved. The CDR3 loop spans 15 amino acids. Between the trimmed V and J ends, which lost 1 base and 7 bases, there was a span of 17 bases. The V gene's germline CDR1 is SGHAT and CDR2 FQNNGV. The CDR3 coding sequence is TGTGCCAGCAGCTTAGCAGTTGGCTCCTACAATGAGCAGTACTTC. Its translation is CASSLAVGSYNEQYF.

This clonotype came up a few times. The chain employs TRBV10-2 and TRBJ2-7; TRBD2 is a possible D gene (6 bases). CDR3 length equals 12 residues. Germline loops: CDR1 WSHSY, CDR2 SAAADI. V gave up 4 bases and J gave up 5 bases, with 9 bases separating them. DNA for the CDR3: TGCGCCAGCAGTGGACAGCGGGACGAGCAGTACTTC. Translation gives CASSGQRDEQYF.

The chain uses TRBV19 and TRBJ2-5; D might be TRBD2 (6 bases). The germline CDR1 and CDR2 sequences are LNHDA and SQIVND (reference sequence). The CDR3 loop spans 13 amino acids. Trimming left V 4 bases short and J 3 bases short, with 9 bases between. The CDR3 nucleotides read TGTGCCAGTAGTACCATAGCGGAAGAGACCCAGTACTTC. Protein sequence: CASSTIAEETQYF.

This clonotype has just a few counts. The chain carries TRBV4-2 and TRBJ2-7, with 8 bases identical to TRBD2. The germline gives CDR1 LGHNA, CDR2 YNFKEQ. This CDR3 has 13 amino acids. Trimming took 3 bases from V and 5 from J; bases not matched to a gene: 3. CDR3 sequence: CASSHGGGDEQYF. The DNA of the CDR3 is TGTGCCAGCAGCCACGGGGGGGGAGACGAGCAGTACTTC.

Concerning this clonotype: A much larger clone differs by one base, so this may be a read error. The chain has TRBV12-3 or TRBV12-4 and TRBJ1-4, with a tentative D call TRBD1 (5 bases). The V end was cut by 7 bases, the J end by 13 bases, with 13 bases between. The CDR3 totals 11 residues. CDR3 protein: CASKGRGRLFF. The CDR3 DNA is TGTGCCAGCAAGGGGAGGGGAAGACTGTTTTTT.

This clonotype was counted ten times or more. This chain joins TRBV7-2 and TRBJ1-2; D might be TRBD1 (5 bases). Germline V gene sequence: CDR1 SGHTA, CDR2 FQGNSA. This CDR3 spans 14 amino acids. V lost 1 base to trimming and J lost 7 bases, with 13 bases between them. The chain's CDR3 is CASSLGRRGSGYTF. In nucleotides, the CDR3 is TGTGCCAGCAGCTTAGGTCGACGGGGGAGTGGCTACACCTTC.

This clonotype was detected ten times or more. The V call is TRBV7-9, the J call TRBJ2-5, with D perhaps being TRBD1 or TRBD2 (5 bases each). From germline, CDR1 is SEHNR and CDR2 FQNEAQ (reference sequence). This CDR3 is 15 amino acids long. V shed 8 bases and J shed 1 base, with 17 bases lying between them. This CDR3 reads CASSWGTLSQETQYF. Written as DNA, the CDR3 is TGTGCCAGCTCCTGGGGGACCCTATCCCAAGAGACCCAGTACTTC.

CDR3 sequence reads: CSAKINPGNTIYF. The CDR3 DNA reads as TGCAGTGCTAAGATAAACCCGGGAAACACCATATATTTT. This rearrangement joins TRBV20-1 to TRBJ1-3; no firm D call. V lost 4 bases and J lost 4, with 11 bases in between. The CDR3 covers 13 residues. CDR1 and CDR2 (germline): DFQATT, SNEGSKA (reference sequence).

This clonotype was seen ten or more times. V usage is TRBV5-1 and J usage is TRBJ2-1; unclear D gene. V was pared by 1 base and J by 0 bases, with 8 bases between. CDR3 length: 15 residues. CDR1 SGHRS and CDR2 YFSETQ come from the germline V gene. The CDR3 region is CASSLLPSSYNEQFF. The CDR3 DNA is TGCGCCAGCAGCTTGTTACCAAGCTCCTACAATGAGCAGTTCTTC.

V is TRBV6-9 and J is TRBJ2-7, with D perhaps assigned TRBD1 or TRBD2 (5 bases each). CDR3 length: 18 amino acids. Looked up from germline, CDR1 is MNHGY and CDR2 is SVAAGI. Trimming cost V 4 bases and J 1 base, with 23 bases left between them. The CDR3 coding sequence is TGTGCCAGCAGTTCCCGCAAACGACTCCGGGACGGATCCTACGAGCAGTACTTC. It translates to CASSSRKRLRDGSYEQYF.

As for this clonotype: At one end the junction does not follow the germline gene, possibly because of a read error. In nucleotides, the CDR3 is TGTGCCAGCAGCCAGACCTACGGGCAGTACTTC. The encoded protein is CASSQTYGQYF. The gene calls are TRBV27 and TRBJ2-7; the D is unclear. CDR1 is MNHEY, CDR2 SMNVEV, per germline (reference sequence). The CDR3 sequence is 11 residues long.